Sequencing of this T cell receptor beta chain was carried out in a study of technical replicates of blood from a handful of donors. The V segment lost 2 bases and the J segment 8 bases; nucleotides outside the gene matches: 11. CDR3 length: 17 amino acids. Germline CDR1 SGHTA, CDR2 FQGNSA. Assay: immunoSEQ multiplex PCR; the TCRdb copy retains only in-frame clones and omits some. The sample consists of around 50,000 clones, 95% to 97% of them appearing once. The clonotype was recovered from a human donor in good health. The sequenced material came from T cells isolated from PBMCs. V usage is TRBV7-2 and J usage is TRBJ2-3, with 12 bases lining up with TRBD1. The DNA for the CDR3 is TGTGCCAGCAGCTTATTCTCCGGGACAGGGGGCTTCGGTACGCAGTATTTT. Its translation is CASSLFSGTGGFGTQYF. Variable domain in full (rest from reference TRBV7-2 and TRBJ2-3): GAGVSQSPSNKVTEKGKDVELRCDPISGHTALYWYRQSLGQGLEFLIYFQGNSAPDKSGLPSDRFSAERTGGSVSTLTIQRTQQEDSAVYLCASSLFSGTGGFGTQYFGPGTRLTVL.